This passage covers 27 T cell receptor beta chains from one sample sequenced in a study of blood T cell repertoires in COVID-19. Assay: immunoSEQ multiplex PCR; the TCRdb copy retains only in-frame clones and omits some. The sample holds 110,000 or so clones, 80% to 90% seen once. Sequencing was done on a sample of peripheral blood. Receptor source: a man aged 65 to 79 with active or convalescent COVID-19.

In DNA form, the CDR3 reads TGTGCCATCAGTGAGAGGCTAGCGGGAAGCACAGATACGCAGTATTTT. Translation gives CAISERLAGSTDTQYF. The chain links TRBV10-3 to TRBJ2-3, with 9 bases fitting TRBD2. CDR1 and CDR2 from the germline V gene are ENHRY and SYGVKD. V was pared by 2 bases and J by 0 bases, with 3 bases of the junction left unmatched. The CDR3 is 16 amino acids.

The CDR3 DNA reads as TGTGCCAGCAGCAGGGGGATGGCGGGAGACACCGGGGAGCTGTTTTTT. As protein: CASSRGMAGDTGELFF. The chain is built from TRBV5-4 and TRBJ2-2, with a possible D match to TRBD2 (7 bases). Trimming pared 4 bases from V and 3 bases from J, leaving 16 bases between. There are 16 residues in the CDR3. Germline-derived CDR1 and CDR2 are SGHNT and YYREEE (reference sequence). Based on the CDR3 plus reference TRBV5-4 and TRBJ2-2, the full variable domain is ETGVTQSPTHLIKTRGQQVTLRCSSQSGHNTVSWYQQALGQGPQFIFQYYREEENGRGNFPPRFSGLQFPNYSSELNVNALELDDSALYLCASSRGMAGDTGELFFGEGSRLTVL.

This chain joins TRBV5-1 and TRBJ1-2; 9 positions agree with TRBD1. Germline CDR1 is SGHRS and CDR2 is YFSETQ. The V and J ends lost 0 bases and 8 bases, in that order; junction bases with no gene match: 8. This CDR3 region has 15 residues. CDR3 protein: CASSLEGQGGGGYTF. The CDR3 DNA reads as TGCGCCAGCAGCTTGGAGGGACAGGGCGGCGGAGGCTACACCTTC.

This chain joins TRBV7-2 and TRBJ1-3, with D possibly matching TRBD1 (5 bases). Germline CDR1 SGHTA, CDR2 FQGNSA. This CDR3 region has 17 residues. Trimming stripped 1 base from V and 0 bases from J, with 13 bases between. CDR3 nucleotides: TGTGCCAGCAGCTTAGGAACAGGCCCGAGCTCTGGAAACACCATATATTTT. This encodes CASSLGTGPSSGNTIYF.

The V and J genes are TRBV6-5 and TRBJ2-7; TRBD2 matches at 7 bases. The length of the CDR3 is 12 residues. In germline, CDR1 is MNHEY, CDR2 SVGAGI. The V and J ends lost 11 bases and 7 bases, in that order; junction bases with no gene match: 11. In DNA, the CDR3 is TGTGCCGGGGGGGATCGTTGGGAGGAGCAGTACTTC. Its protein product is CAGGDRWEEQYF.

The CDR3 is CASSVTSGHTGSEQFF. Here the CDR3 DNA reads TGTGCCAGCAGTGTGACTAGCGGTCATACGGGGAGTGAGCAGTTCTTC. This sequence joins TRBV6-4 and TRBJ2-1; the match to TRBD2 covers 9 bases. CDR1 is MRHNA and CDR2 is SNTAGT in the germline V gene. Trimming at V came to 4 bases and at J to 9 bases, leaving 13 bases not matched to a gene. This CDR3 region has 16 residues.

The chain has TRBV5-1 and TRBJ1-2; 9 positions agree with TRBD1. V shed 0 bases, J shed 3 bases, and the junction held 9 bases outside the gene matches. Germline V lookup: CDR1 SGHRS, CDR2 YFSETQ. This CDR3 comprises 17 residues. For the CDR3, the DNA is TGCGCCAGCAGCTTGGACCCTGGACAGGGGCATGACTATGGCTACACCTTC. The encoded protein is CASSLDPGQGHDYGYTF.

This chain links TRBV7-2 with TRBJ2-7; 8 nucleotides line up with TRBD2. This CDR3 is 15 amino acids long. Trimming at V came to 1 base and at J to 3 bases, leaving 5 bases not matched to a gene. In germline, CDR1 is SGHTA, CDR2 FQGNSA. CDR3 sequence: CASSLELAEYYEQYF. DNA of the CDR3: TGTGCCAGCAGCTTAGAACTAGCGGAATACTACGAGCAGTACTTC.

This clone was observed a handful of times. The rearrangement joins TRBV7-9 to TRBJ2-7; 10 bases agree with TRBD2. Trimming cost V 0 bases and J 4 bases; bases outside gene matches: 0. The length of the CDR3 is 14 residues. Germline assignment: CDR1 SEHNR and CDR2 FQNEAQ (reference sequence). The CDR3 loop reads CASSLASGRYEQYF. Here the CDR3 DNA reads TGTGCCAGCAGCTTAGCTAGCGGGAGGTACGAGCAGTACTTC.

The chain recombines TRBV20-1 with TRBJ1-2, with 7 bases lining up with TRBD1. The CDR3 runs to 16 residues. V trimming: 3 bases; J trimming: 0 bases; junction bases outside the gene matches: 10. Germline V gives CDR1 DFQATT, CDR2 SNEGSKA (reference sequence). CDR3 DNA sequence: TGCAGTGCTAGTGGGGGCCGGACAGGAGCTAACTATGGCTACACCTTC. This codes for CSASGGRTGANYGYTF.

The CDR3 coding sequence is TGTGCCAGCTCACCACGCGGGACAGCCTACGAGCAGTACTTC. Translating it yields CASSPRGTAYEQYF. J is TRBJ2-7 and V is TRBV18, with D possibly TRBD1 on 7 matching bases. The CDR3 extends over 14 amino acids. Trimming took off 1 base at V and 2 bases at J, with 9 bases between the two ends. Germline values: CDR1 KGHSH, CDR2 LQKENI.

The chain recombines TRBV28 with TRBJ1-1; D may be TRBD1 (6 bases). The CDR3 spans 13 residues. Trimming stripped 11 bases from V and 7 bases from J, with 20 bases between. The germline gives CDR1 MDHEN, CDR2 SYDVKM. The CDR3 DNA is TGTGCCTCCGAGAGGGGGGGGCGCAATGAAGCTTTCTTT. Translated: CASERGGRNEAFF.

This chain connects TRBV25-1 to TRBJ2-7; 8 bases map to TRBD1. Trimming cost V 2 bases and J 2 bases; bases outside gene matches: 5. Germline CDR1 reads MGHDK; CDR2 reads SYGVNS. The CDR3 covers 15 residues. In DNA, the CDR3 is TGTGCCAGCAGTGAACCCAGGGGGCCTGCCTACGAGCAGTACTTC. This encodes CASSEPRGPAYEQYF.

This chain joins TRBV29-1 and TRBJ1-2; 9 nucleotides line up with TRBD1. The CDR3 contains 12 residues. J gave up 8 bases and V 6 bases, and 7 bases lay outside the gene matches. Germline V gives CDR1 SQVTM, CDR2 ANQGSEA. The CDR3 DNA reads as TGCAGCGTCCGAACAGGGGGCGACGGCTACACCTTC. This codes for CSVRTGGDGYTF.

This rearrangement joins TRBV10-2 to TRBJ1-5; D ambiguous. CDR1 and CDR2 (germline): WSHSY, SAAADI. There are 15 residues in the CDR3. Trimming removed 6 bases from V and 0 bases from J, with 12 bases in between. The CDR3 protein is CASSRETDSNQPQHF. As DNA, the CDR3 is TGCGCCAGCAGCCGGGAGACCGATAGCAATCAGCCCCAGCATTTT.

This clone was seen once. CDR3 bases: TGCGCCAGCAGCCAAGATTACCCGGGGTCCTACGAGCAGTACTTC. It translates to CASSQDYPGSYEQYF. The chain recombines TRBV4-1 with TRBJ2-7, with D perhaps TRBD2 (5 bases). CDR1 MGHRA and CDR2 YSYEKL come from the germline V gene. The CDR3 sequence is 15 residues long. The germline V and J ends were trimmed by 0 bases and 1 base, with 10 bases remaining between them.

About this clone itself: In the same sample, other DNA sequences code for this CDR3. This rearrangement joins TRBV3-1 (or the pseudogene TRBV3-2) to TRBJ1-6; D may be TRBD1 (6 bases). V lost 3 bases, J lost 7 bases, and 10 bases lay in between. Germline V gene sequence: CDR1 LGHDT, CDR2 YNNKEL (reference sequence). The CDR3 is 14 amino acids. The CDR3 spells CASSHGQGNSPLHF. The DNA for the CDR3 is TGTGCCAGCAGCCATGGTCAGGGGAATTCACCCCTCCACTTT.

This chain uses TRBV28 with TRBJ1-3; D not resolved. V was clipped by 5 bases and J by 0 bases, with 23 bases between them. The CDR3 has 19 residues. Germline assignment: CDR1 MDHEN and CDR2 SYDVKM. CDR3 in amino acids: CASSPALYLTDHSGNTIYF. The CDR3 nucleotides are TGTGCCAGCAGTCCCGCTCTTTATTTGACTGATCACTCTGGAAACACCATATATTTT.

The chain links TRBV7-2 to TRBJ2-2; 12 bases map to TRBD2. Germline lookup yields CDR1 SGHTA and CDR2 FQGNSA. The CDR3 is made up of 16 amino acids. After removal of 4 bases from V and 1 base from J, the junction contained 1 base not matched to a gene. The DNA for the CDR3 is TGTGCCAGCAGCTCACTAGCGGGAGGGAACACCGGGGAGCTGTTTTTT. This sequence encodes CASSSLAGGNTGELFF.

The chain is built from TRBV28 and TRBJ2-1, with 7 bases aligning to TRBD2. After removal of 6 bases from V and 9 bases from J, the junction contained 14 bases not matched to a gene. The CDR3 has 15 amino acids. Germline CDR1 reads MDHEN; CDR2 reads SYDVKM. CDR3 amino acids: CASSAGLRDVGEQFF. CDR3 DNA sequence: TGTGCCAGCAGCGCGGGACTAAGAGATGTAGGTGAGCAGTTCTTC. The full variable domain, rest sourced from reference TRBV28 and TRBJ2-1, is DVKVTQSSRYLVKRTGEKVFLECVQDMDHENMFWYRQDPGLGLRLIYFSYDVKMKEKGDIPEGYSVSREKKERFSLILESASTNQTSMYLCASSAGLRDVGEQFFGPGTRLTVL.

CDR3 loop: CASSLGPARGKTEAFF. In DNA form, the CDR3 reads TGTGCCAGCAGCTTAGGCCCCGCAAGGGGCAAGACTGAAGCTTTCTTT. This rearrangement joins TRBV7-9 to TRBJ1-1, with D possibly TRBD1 on 5 matching bases. Per germline, CDR1 SEHNR and CDR2 FQNEAQ (reference sequence). CDR3 length equals 16 residues. Trimming removed 1 base from V and 5 bases from J, with 17 bases in between.

This chain's CDR3 is CATSRDLVATNEKLFF. CDR3 sequence (DNA): TGTGCCACCAGCAGAGATCTGGTAGCAACTAATGAAAAACTGTTTTTT. J is TRBJ1-4 and V is TRBV15; no definite D call. The ends were cut back, 0 bases at V and 0 bases at J, with 8 bases in the middle. The germline V gene encodes CDR1 LNHNV and CDR2 YYDKDF (reference sequence). The CDR3 runs to 16 residues.

This clone has more than one count but fewer than ten. The J gene is TRBJ2-4, the V gene TRBV10-1; TRBD1 is a possible D gene (5 bases). The V end lost 2 bases, the J end lost 6 bases, and 11 bases lay between the germline ends. CDR1 is WNHNN and CDR2 is SYGVQD in the germline V gene (reference sequence). This CDR3 region has 14 residues. The CDR3 protein is CASSEGLTGNIQYF. DNA for the CDR3: TGCGCCAGCAGTGAGGGCCTAACAGGAAACATTCAGTACTTC.

This sequence joins TRBV12-3 or TRBV12-4 and TRBJ2-5, with no clear D. Trimming left V 3 bases short and J 8 bases short, with 13 bases between. The CDR3 is made up of 13 amino acids. The CDR3 region has the DNA TGTGCCAGCAGTTTTACCGATGCGGTCACCCAGTACTTC. Its translation: CASSFTDAVTQYF.

The chain joins TRBV19 to TRBJ2-2; the D is unclear. V was clipped by 5 bases and J by 2 bases, with 9 bases between them. The V gene's germline CDR1 is LNHDA and CDR2 SQIVND (reference sequence). The CDR3 has 14 residues. CDR3 coding DNA: TGTGCCAGTAGTGAGGTGCCAAACACCGGGGAGCTGTTTTTT. Protein sequence: CASSEVPNTGELFF.

The chain couples TRBV5-1 to TRBJ1-4; 8 bases are shared with TRBD1. CDR1 and CDR2 from the germline V gene are SGHRS and YFSETQ. V lost 6 bases to trimming and J lost 5 bases; unmatched junction nucleotides: 6. There are 14 residues in the CDR3. As DNA, the CDR3 is TGCGCCAGCAACGTAGGACAGGGCAATGAAAAACTGTTTTTT. Residues: CASNVGQGNEKLFF.

V and J are TRBV15 and TRBJ2-1; unclear D gene. V dropped 3 bases and J dropped 9 bases, with 9 bases sitting between them. The CDR3 covers 12 residues. The germline V gene has CDR1 LNHNV and CDR2 YYDKDF (reference sequence). The CDR3 DNA reads as TGTGCCACCAGCAGGCCGGTCGGTGAGCAGTTCTTC. This gives the protein CATSRPVGEQFF.